The 17 T cell receptor beta chains listed next were all sequenced from one sample in a study of CD8 T cells in Susac syndrome. cDNA came from roughly 0.5 to 1 ug RNA primed by random hexamers. TCRdb used MiXCR to reprocess the immunoSEQ multiplex PCR reads, holding one entry per CDR3 protein. Counted here are 200,000 to 300,000 distinct CDR3 sequences, about 95% occurring once; the ten biggest clones make up approximately 0.094%. Sequenced material: CD4+ T cells from PBMCs. The receptors derive from a human donor with Susac syndrome.

The chain employs TRBV7-3 and TRBJ2-3, with 8 nucleotides matching TRBD1. Trimming took 5 bases from V and 4 from J; bases not matched to a gene: 2. Germline assignment: CDR1 SGHTA and CDR2 FQGTGA. The CDR3 is 13 amino acids. This CDR3 is CASSKQGADTQYF. DNA of the CDR3: TGTGCCAGCAGCAAACAGGGGGCAGATACGCAGTATTTT. Combining the CDR3 with reference TRBV7-3 and TRBJ2-3 gives the whole variable domain GAGVSQTPSNKVTEKGKYVELRCDPISGHTALYWYRQSLGQGPEFLIYFQGTGAADDSGLPNDRFFAVRPEGSVSTLKIQRTERGDSAVYLCASSKQGADTQYFGPGTRLTVL.

The rearrangement links TRBV7-6 to TRBJ2-3; D is possibly TRBD2 (6 bases). The CDR3 length is 16 residues. In germline, CDR1 is SGHVS, CDR2 FNYEAQ. V lost 3 bases and J 1 base, leaving 14 bases between the germline ends. CDR3 sequence (DNA): TGTGCCAGCAGCTTCCCGGCGGAGGGTGGCACAGATACGCAGTATTTT. It codes for CASSFPAEGGTDTQYF.

This chain joins TRBV7-3 and TRBJ2-1; 9 bases fit TRBD2. The CDR3 has 16 residues. The germline gives CDR1 SGHTA, CDR2 FQGTGA. The ends lost 5 bases at V and 0 bases at J; junction bases unmatched: 5. The CDR3 nucleotides are TGTGCCAGCAGCACGCTAGCGGGAAGCTCCTACAATGAGCAGTTCTTC. Protein sequence: CASSTLAGSSYNEQFF.

V gene TRBV4-2 combines with J gene TRBJ2-3; a weak D match, TRBD1 (6 bases). Trimming stripped 0 bases from V and 1 base from J, with 14 bases between. Germline lookup yields CDR1 LGHNA and CDR2 YNFKEQ. There are 17 residues in the CDR3. Here the CDR3 reads CASSQERSGAGTDTQYF. The CDR3 nucleotides read TGTGCCAGCAGCCAAGAAAGGTCAGGGGCCGGCACAGATACGCAGTATTTT.

The rearrangement joins TRBV20-1 to TRBJ1-5; D not certain. CDR1 is DFQATT and CDR2 is SNEGSKA in the germline V gene (reference sequence). CDR3 size: 12 residues. V was clipped by 2 bases and J by 4 bases, with 6 bases between them. The DNA for the CDR3 is TGCAGTGCTAGACAGGTTAATCAGCCCCAGCATTTT. The encoded protein is CSARQVNQPQHF.

The gene calls are TRBV27 and TRBJ1-1, with 9 bases identical to TRBD1. J was trimmed by 8 bases and V by 6 bases; bases with no gene match: 10. The CDR3 runs to 14 residues. From germline, CDR1 is MNHEY and CDR2 SMNVEV (reference sequence). The CDR3 reads CASSRAPGQGEAFF. The CDR3 DNA is TGTGCCAGCAGCCGGGCGCCGGGACAGGGAGAAGCTTTCTTT.

The genes are TRBV20-1 and TRBJ2-1, with 10 bases fitting TRBD2. Germline V gene data show CDR1 as DFQATT and CDR2 as SNEGSKA (reference sequence). J lost 4 bases, V lost 0 bases, and 6 bases had no gene match. This CDR3 region has 16 residues. CDR3 loop: CSARDPGLAVYNEQFF. The CDR3 nucleotides are TGCAGTGCTAGAGATCCAGGACTAGCGGTATACAATGAGCAGTTCTTC.

The V and J genes are TRBV20-1 and TRBJ1-2; no definite D call. CDR1 is DFQATT, CDR2 SNEGSKA, per germline (reference sequence). The CDR3 is 15 amino acids. V gave up 3 bases and J gave up 8 bases, with 22 bases separating them. The CDR3 nucleotides read TGCAGTGCTAGTAAAAGCACCGCACCAACCAGGGGCTACACCTTC. The encoded protein is CSASKSTAPTRGYTF.

This chain joins TRBV9 and TRBJ2-2, with 8 positions matching TRBD2. Germline V gives CDR1 SGDLS, CDR2 YYNGEE. CDR3 length: 17 residues. V was pared by 2 bases and J by 1 base, with 7 bases of the junction left unmatched. CDR3 DNA: TGTGCCAGCAGCGTCCCTACTAGCGGAGTGAACACCGGGGAGCTGTTTTTT. Amino acid sequence: CASSVPTSGVNTGELFF. Full variable domain (missing parts from reference TRBV9 and TRBJ2-2): DSGVTQTPKHLITATGQRVTLRCSPRSGDLSVYWYQQSLDQGLQFLIQYYNGEERAKGNILERFSAQQFPDLHSELNLSSLELGDSALYFCASSVPTSGVNTGELFFGEGSRLTVL.

The DNA of the CDR3 is TGCAGTGCCATAGTTCTTGGCGGTGCGAACACCGGGGAGCTGTTTTTT. Translated: CSAIVLGGANTGELFF. V and J are TRBV20-1 and TRBJ2-2; D gene unclear. CDR3 length: 16 residues. Germline V gene lookup returns CDR1 DFQATT and CDR2 SNEGSKA (reference sequence). V shed 6 bases and J shed 0 bases, with 17 bases lying between them.

This clonotype came up once. The chain recombines TRBV2 with TRBJ1-1, with D uncertain. Germline-derived CDR1 and CDR2 are SNHLY and FYNNEI. V was pared by 4 bases and J by 0 bases, with 6 bases between. The CDR3 spans 13 residues. The CDR3 nucleotides read TGTGCCAGCAGTGTCAGGCTGAACACTGAAGCTTTCTTT. This translates into CASSVRLNTEAFF. The complete variable domain, with remaining parts taken from reference TRBV2 and TRBJ1-1, reads EPEVTQTPSHQVTQMGQEVILRCVPISNHLYFYWYRQILGQKVEFLVSFYNNEISEKSEIFDDQFSVERPDGSNFTLKIRSTKLEDSAMYFCASSVRLNTEAFFGQGTRLTVV.

V and J are TRBV18 and TRBJ2-3, with 12 nucleotides matching TRBD1. Losses at the gene ends were 2 bases for V and 4 bases for J; bases not matched to a gene: 4. The CDR3 has 16 amino acids. CDR1 and CDR2 from the germline V gene are KGHSH and LQKENI. CDR3 nucleotides: TGTGCCAGCTCACCATATGGGACAGGGGGCGCAGATACGCAGTATTTT. Residues: CASSPYGTGGADTQYF.

V gene TRBV4-1 combines with J gene TRBJ1-5; a weak D match, TRBD1 (5 bases). V was pared by 5 bases and J by 4 bases, with 12 bases between. CDR3 size: 14 residues. CDR1 MGHRA and CDR2 YSYEKL come from the germline V gene. This CDR3 reads CASSVSGVNQPQHF. In DNA, the CDR3 is TGCGCCAGCAGCGTGTCGGGGGTGAATCAGCCCCAGCATTTT.

The rearrangement links TRBV13 to TRBJ2-1; possible D gene TRBD1, 5 bases. Trimming left V 6 bases short and J 6 bases short, with 15 bases between. CDR1 PRHDT and CDR2 FYEKMQ come from the germline V gene (reference sequence). The CDR3 contains 14 residues. CDR3 amino acids: CASSFQPRVNEQFF. The CDR3 region has the DNA TGTGCCAGCAGTTTCCAACCCAGGGTCAATGAGCAGTTCTTC.

J is TRBJ2-7 and V is TRBV4-1, with TRBD1 matching 8 bases. J gave up 1 base and V 4 bases, and 6 bases lay outside the gene matches. The CDR3 covers 15 residues. Germline V lookup: CDR1 MGHRA, CDR2 YSYEKL. CDR3 loop: CASSRGQGPSYEQYF. The CDR3 nucleotides are TGCGCCAGCAGCCGCGGACAGGGACCTTCCTACGAGCAGTACTTC.

This chain uses TRBV7-9 with TRBJ2-3; 10 bases line up with TRBD2. The CDR3 totals 14 residues. V was clipped by 5 bases and J by 7 bases; unmatched bases: 6. Germline loops: CDR1 SEHNR, CDR2 FQNEAQ (reference sequence). The DNA for the CDR3 is TGTGCCAGCAGCGAGCGGGAGGGCCCTCATACGCAGTATTTT. As protein: CASSEREGPHTQYF.

This chain uses TRBV5-1 with TRBJ1-1, with 8 positions matching TRBD1. V dropped 0 bases and J dropped 5; count of bases not matched to a gene: 6. This CDR3 contains 15 residues. Germline-derived CDR1 and CDR2 are SGHRS and YFSETQ. The CDR3 nucleotides are TGCGCCAGCAGCTTGGGAACAGGGGGATTGACTGAAGCTTTCTTT. Its protein is CASSLGTGGLTEAFF.